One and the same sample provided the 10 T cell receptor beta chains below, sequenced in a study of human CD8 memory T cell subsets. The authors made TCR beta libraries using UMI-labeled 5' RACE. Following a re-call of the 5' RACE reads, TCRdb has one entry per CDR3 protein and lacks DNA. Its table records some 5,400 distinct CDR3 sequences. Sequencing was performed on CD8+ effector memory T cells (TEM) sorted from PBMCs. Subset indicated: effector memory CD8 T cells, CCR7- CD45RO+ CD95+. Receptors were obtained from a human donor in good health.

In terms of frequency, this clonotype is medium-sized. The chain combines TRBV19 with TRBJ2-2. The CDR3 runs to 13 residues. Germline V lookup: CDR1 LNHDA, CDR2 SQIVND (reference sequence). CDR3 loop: CASSIVNTGELFF.

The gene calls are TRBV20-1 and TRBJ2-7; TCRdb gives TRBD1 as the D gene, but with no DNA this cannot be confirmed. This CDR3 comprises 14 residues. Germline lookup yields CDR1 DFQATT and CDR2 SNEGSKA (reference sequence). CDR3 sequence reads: CSARTGSPSYEQYF.

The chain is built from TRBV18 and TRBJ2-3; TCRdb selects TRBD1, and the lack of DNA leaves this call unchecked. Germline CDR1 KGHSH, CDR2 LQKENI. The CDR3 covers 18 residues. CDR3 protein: CASSPRDRVDRYEDTQYF.

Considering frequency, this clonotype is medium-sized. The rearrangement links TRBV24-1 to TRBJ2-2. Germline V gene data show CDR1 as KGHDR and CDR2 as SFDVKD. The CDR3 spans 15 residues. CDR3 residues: CATSDSTANTGELFF.

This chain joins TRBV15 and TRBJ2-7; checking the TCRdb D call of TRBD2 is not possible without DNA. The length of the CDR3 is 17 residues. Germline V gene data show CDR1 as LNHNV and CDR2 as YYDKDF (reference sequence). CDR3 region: CATSRETTSGPVYEQYF.

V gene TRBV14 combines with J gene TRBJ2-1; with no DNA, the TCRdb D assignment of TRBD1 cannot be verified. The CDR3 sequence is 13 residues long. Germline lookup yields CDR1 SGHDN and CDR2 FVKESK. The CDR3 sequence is CASQGGDNNEQFF. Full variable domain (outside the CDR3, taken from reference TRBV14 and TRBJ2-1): EAGVTQFPSHSVIEKGQTVTLRCDPISGHDNLYWYRRVMGKEIKFLLHFVKESKQDESGMPNNRFLAERTGGTYSTLKVQPAELEDSGVYFCASQGGDNNEQFFGPGTRLTVL.

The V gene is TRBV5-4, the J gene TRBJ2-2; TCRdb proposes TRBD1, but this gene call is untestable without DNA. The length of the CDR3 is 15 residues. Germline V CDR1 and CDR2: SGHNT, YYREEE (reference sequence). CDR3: CASSLGDREAGELFF.

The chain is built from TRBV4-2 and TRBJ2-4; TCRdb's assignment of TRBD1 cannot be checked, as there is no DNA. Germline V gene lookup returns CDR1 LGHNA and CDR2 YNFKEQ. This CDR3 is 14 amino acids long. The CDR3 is CASSPPGAGNIQYF.

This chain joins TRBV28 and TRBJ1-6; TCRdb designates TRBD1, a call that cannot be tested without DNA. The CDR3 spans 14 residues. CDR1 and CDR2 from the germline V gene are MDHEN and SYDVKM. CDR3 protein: CASSSGGDNSPLHF.

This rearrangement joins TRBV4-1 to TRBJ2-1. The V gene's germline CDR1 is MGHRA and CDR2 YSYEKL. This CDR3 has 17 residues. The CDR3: CASSHERSGRAHDEQFF.